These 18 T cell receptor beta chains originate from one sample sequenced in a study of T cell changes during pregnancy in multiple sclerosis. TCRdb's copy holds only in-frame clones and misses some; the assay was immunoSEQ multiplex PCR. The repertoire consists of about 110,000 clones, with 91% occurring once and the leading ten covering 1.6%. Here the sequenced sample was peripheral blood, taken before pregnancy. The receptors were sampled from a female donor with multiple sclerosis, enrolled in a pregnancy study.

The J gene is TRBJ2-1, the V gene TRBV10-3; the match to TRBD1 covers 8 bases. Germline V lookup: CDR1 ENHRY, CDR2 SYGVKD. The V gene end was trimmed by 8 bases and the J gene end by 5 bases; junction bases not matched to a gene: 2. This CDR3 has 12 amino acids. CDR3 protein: CAIRTGNNEQFF. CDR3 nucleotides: TGTGCCATCCGGACAGGGAACAATGAGCAGTTCTTC.

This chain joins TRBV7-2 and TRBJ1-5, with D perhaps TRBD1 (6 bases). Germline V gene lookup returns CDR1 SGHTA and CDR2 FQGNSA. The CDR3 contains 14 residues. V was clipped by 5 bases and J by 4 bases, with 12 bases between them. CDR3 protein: CASSGGLGNQPQHF. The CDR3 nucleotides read TGTGCCAGCAGCGGGGGCTTAGGAAATCAGCCCCAGCATTTT.

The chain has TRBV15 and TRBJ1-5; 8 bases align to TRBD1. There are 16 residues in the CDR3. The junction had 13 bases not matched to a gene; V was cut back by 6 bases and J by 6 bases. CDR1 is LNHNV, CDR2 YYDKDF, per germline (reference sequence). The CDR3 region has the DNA TGTGCCACCAGGGAGACCCCTCAGGGGGCGGCTCAGCCCCAGCATTTT. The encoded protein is CATRETPQGAAQPQHF.

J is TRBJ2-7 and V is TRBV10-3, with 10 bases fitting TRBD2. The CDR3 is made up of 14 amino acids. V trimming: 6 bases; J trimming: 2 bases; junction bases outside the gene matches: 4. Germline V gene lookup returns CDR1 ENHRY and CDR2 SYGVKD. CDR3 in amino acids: CAISPSGGTYEQYF. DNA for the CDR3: TGTGCCATCAGCCCTAGCGGGGGAACCTACGAGCAGTACTTC.

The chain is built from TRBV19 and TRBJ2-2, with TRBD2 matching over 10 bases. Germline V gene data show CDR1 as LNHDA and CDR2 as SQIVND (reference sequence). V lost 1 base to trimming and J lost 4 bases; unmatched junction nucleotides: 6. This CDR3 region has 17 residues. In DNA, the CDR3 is TGTGCCAGTAGTATAGGTTTGGCTAGCGGGGGCACCGGGGAGCTGTTTTTT. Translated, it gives CASSIGLASGGTGELFF.

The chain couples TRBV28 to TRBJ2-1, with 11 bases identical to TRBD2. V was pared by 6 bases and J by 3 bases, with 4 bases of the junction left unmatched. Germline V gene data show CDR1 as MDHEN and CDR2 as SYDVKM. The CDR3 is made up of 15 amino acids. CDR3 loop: CASRTLAGVYNEQFF. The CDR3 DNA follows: TGTGCCAGCAGAACACTAGCGGGAGTCTACAATGAGCAGTTCTTC.

Here the CDR3 reads CASSDGQIYEQYF. CDR3 in DNA: TGTGCCAGCAGCGATGGACAGATTTACGAGCAGTACTTC. V gene TRBV11-2 combines with J gene TRBJ2-7; D perhaps matches TRBD1 (6 bases). The CDR3 has 13 amino acids. Trimming removed 5 bases from V and 4 bases from J, with 12 bases in between. Germline assignment: CDR1 SGHAT and CDR2 FQNNGV.

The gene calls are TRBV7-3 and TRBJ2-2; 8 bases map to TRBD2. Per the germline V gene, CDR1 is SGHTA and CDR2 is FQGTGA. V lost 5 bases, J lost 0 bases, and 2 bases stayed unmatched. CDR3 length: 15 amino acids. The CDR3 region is CASSPAGANTGELFF. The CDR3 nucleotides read TGTGCCAGCAGCCCAGCGGGAGCGAACACCGGGGAGCTGTTTTTT. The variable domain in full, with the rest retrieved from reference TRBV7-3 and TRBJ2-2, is GAGVSQTPSNKVTEKGKYVELRCDPISGHTALYWYRQSLGQGPEFLIYFQGTGAADDSGLPNDRFFAVRPEGSVSTLKIQRTERGDSAVYLCASSPAGANTGELFFGEGSRLTVL.

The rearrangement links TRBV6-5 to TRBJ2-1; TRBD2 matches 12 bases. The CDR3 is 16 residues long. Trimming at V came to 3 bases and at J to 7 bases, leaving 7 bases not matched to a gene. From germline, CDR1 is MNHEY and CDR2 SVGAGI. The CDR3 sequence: CASSYSLAGGRNEQFF. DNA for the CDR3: TGTGCCAGCAGTTATTCACTAGCGGGAGGTAGGAATGAGCAGTTCTTC.

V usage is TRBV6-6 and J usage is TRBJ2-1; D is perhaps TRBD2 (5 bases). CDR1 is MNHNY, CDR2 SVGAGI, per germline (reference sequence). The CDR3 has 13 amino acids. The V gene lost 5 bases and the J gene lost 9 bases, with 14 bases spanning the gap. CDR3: CASSLKRIGEQFF. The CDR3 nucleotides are TGTGCCAGCAGTCTAAAGCGGATTGGTGAGCAGTTCTTC.

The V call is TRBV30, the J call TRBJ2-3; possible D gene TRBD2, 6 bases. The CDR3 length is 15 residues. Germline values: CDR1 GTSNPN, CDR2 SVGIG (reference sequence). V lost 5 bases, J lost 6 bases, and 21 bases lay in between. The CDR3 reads CAWRTLSGGHDTQYF. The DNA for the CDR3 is TGTGCCTGGCGAACGCTCAGCGGAGGGCATGATACGCAGTATTTT. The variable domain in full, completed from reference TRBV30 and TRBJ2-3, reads SQTIHQWPATLVQPVGSPLSLECTVEGTSNPNLYWYRQAAGRGLQLLFYSVGIGQISSEVPQNLSASRPQDRQFILSSKKLLLSDSGFYLCAWRTLSGGHDTQYFGPGTRLTVL.

As DNA, the CDR3 is TGTGCCAGCTCACCGGGGACAGGGAATCAGCCCCAGCATTTT. Residues: CASSPGTGNQPQHF. This sequence joins TRBV18 and TRBJ1-5; 9 bases are a match to TRBD1. Trimming cost V 3 bases and J 4 bases; bases outside gene matches: 1. The germline gives CDR1 KGHSH, CDR2 LQKENI. The CDR3 has 14 amino acids.

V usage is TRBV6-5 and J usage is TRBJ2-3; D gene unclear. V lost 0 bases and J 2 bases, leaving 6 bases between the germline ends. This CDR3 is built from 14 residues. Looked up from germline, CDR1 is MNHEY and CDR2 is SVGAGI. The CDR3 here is CASSYSLDTDTQYF. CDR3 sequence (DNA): TGTGCCAGCAGTTACTCCCTAGACACAGATACGCAGTATTTT.

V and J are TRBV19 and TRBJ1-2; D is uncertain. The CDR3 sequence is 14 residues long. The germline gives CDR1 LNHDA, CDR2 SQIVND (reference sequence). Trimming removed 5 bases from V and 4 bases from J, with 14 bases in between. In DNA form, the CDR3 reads TGTGCCAGTAGTCTCCCAGGTTACGGCTATGGCTACACCTTC. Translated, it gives CASSLPGYGYGYTF.

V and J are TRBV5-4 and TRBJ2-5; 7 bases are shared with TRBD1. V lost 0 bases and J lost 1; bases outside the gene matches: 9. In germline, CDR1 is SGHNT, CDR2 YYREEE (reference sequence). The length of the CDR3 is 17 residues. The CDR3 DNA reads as TGTGCCAGCAGCTTGGGGGGAAGACAGGGCCGCCAAGAGACCCAGTACTTC. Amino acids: CASSLGGRQGRQETQYF.

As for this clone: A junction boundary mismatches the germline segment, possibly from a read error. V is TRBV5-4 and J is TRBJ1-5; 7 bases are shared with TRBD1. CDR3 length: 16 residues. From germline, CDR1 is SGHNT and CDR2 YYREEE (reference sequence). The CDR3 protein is CASSLAGGTVNQPQHF. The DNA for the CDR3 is TGTGCCAGCAGTTTGGCCGGTGGGACAGTCAATCAGCCCCAGCATTTT.

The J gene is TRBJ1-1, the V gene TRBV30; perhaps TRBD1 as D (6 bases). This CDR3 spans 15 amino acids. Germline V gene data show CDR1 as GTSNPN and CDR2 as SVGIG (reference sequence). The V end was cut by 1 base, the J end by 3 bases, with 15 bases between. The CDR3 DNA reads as TGTGCCTGGAGTGGGGGGCGAGTGCGAGACACTGAAGCTTTCTTT. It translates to CAWSGGRVRDTEAFF.

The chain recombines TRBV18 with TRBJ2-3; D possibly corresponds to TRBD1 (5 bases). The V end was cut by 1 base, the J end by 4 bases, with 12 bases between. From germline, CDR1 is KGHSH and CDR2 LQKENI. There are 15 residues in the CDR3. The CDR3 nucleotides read TGTGCCAGCTCACCACTAGGGGTTCCGGCAGATACGCAGTATTTT. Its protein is CASSPLGVPADTQYF.